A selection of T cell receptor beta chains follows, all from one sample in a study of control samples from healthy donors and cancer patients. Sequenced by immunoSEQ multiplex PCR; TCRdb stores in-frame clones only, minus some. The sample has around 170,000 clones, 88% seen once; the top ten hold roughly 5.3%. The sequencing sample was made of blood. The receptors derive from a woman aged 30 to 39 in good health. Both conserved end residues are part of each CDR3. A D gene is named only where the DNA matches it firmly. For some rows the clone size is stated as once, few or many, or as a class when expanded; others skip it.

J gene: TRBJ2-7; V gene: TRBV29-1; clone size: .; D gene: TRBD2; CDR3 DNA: TGCAGCGCTCGTGCTAGCGGGAGGATGTACGAGCAGTACTTC; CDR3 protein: CSARASGRMYEQYF
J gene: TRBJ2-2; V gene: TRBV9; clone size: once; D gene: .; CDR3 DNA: TGTGCCAGCAGCGTAGACGGACGCGGGGAGCTGTTTTTT; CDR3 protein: CASSVDGRGELFF
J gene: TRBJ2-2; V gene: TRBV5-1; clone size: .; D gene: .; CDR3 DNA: TGCGCCAGCAGCAAAGGGGGGTCGAACACCGGGGAGCTGTTTTTT; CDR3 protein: CASSKGGSNTGELFF
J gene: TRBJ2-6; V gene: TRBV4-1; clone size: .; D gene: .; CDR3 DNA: TGCGCCAGCAGCCAAGACCTAGGCTCTGGGGCCAACGTCCTGACTTTC; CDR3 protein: CASSQDLGSGANVLTF
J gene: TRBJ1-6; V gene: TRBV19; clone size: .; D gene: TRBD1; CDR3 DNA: TGTGCCAGTAGGAGGGACAGGGAGAATTCACCCCTCCACTTT; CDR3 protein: CASRRDRENSPLHF
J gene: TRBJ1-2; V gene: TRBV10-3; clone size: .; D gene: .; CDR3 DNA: TGTGCCATCAGTGAGTCGTTACAGACGGCGCTCCAAGGCTACACCTTC; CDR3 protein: CAISESLQTALQGYTF
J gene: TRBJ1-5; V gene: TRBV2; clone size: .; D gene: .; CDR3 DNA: TGTGCCAGCAAATGGGGAGACCAGGGCAATCAGCCCCAGCATTTT; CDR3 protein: CASKWGDQGNQPQHF
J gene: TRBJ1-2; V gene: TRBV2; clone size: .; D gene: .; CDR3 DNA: TGTGCCAGCAGTGCAGTACAGGCGGTAAACTATGGCTACACCTTC; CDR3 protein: CASSAVQAVNYGYTF
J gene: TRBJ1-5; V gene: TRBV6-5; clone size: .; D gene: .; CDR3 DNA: TGTGCCAGCAGTCCCGGGCGGAGCAATCAGCCCCAGCATTTT; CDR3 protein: CASSPGRSNQPQHF
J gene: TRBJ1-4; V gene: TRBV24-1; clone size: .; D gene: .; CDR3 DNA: TGTGCCACCAGTAATGGGGGGCGGCCCGAAAAACTGTTTTTT; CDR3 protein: CATSNGGRPEKLFF
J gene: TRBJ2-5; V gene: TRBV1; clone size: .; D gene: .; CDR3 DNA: TGCACCAGCAGCCAAGTGCCTCGGACTAGCGGGGGGGCCGCGGTTCAAGAGACCCAGTACTTC; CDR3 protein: CTSSQVPRTSGGAAVQETQYF
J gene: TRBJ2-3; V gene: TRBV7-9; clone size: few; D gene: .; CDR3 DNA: TGTGCCAGCAGCTTAATAGCCAGGGACCCCACAGATACGCAGTATTTT; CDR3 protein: CASSLIARDPTDTQYF
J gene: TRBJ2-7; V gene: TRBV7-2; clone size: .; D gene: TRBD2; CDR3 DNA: TGTGCCAGCAGCTTATATATGGGGGGGAGCGAGCAGTACTTC; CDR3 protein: CASSLYMGGSEQYF
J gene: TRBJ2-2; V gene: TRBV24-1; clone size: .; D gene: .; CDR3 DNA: TGTGCCACCAGTGACTCACAAGGCGGGGAGCTGTTTTTT; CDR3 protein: CATSDSQGGELFF
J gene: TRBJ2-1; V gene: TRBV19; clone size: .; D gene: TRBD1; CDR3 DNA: TGTGCCAGTAGACCCCACGGACAGGGGGTCGGCAATGAGCAGTTCTTC; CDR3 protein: CASRPHGQGVGNEQFF
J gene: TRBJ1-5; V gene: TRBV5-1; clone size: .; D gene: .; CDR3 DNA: TGCGCCAGCAGCTTGTCTCCAGGGGATCAGCCCCAGCATTTT; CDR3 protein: CASSLSPGDQPQHF
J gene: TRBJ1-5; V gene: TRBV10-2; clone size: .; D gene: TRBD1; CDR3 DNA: TGCGCCAGCAGCGACACAGGGGGCCCTCAGCCCCAGCATTTT; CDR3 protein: CASSDTGGPQPQHF
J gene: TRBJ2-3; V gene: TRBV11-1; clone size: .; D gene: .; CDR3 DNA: TGTGCCAGCAGCGCGGAGCTCGGCGATACGCAGTATTTT; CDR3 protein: CASSAELGDTQYF
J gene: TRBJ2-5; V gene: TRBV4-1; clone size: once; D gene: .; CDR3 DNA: TGCGCCAGCAGCCAAGAAACTACGGTTGTGGAGACCCAGTACTTC; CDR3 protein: CASSQETTVVETQYF
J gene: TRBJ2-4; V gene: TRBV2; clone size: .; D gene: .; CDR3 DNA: TGTGCCAGCAGTACTAAAGGGACAAACATTCAGTACTTC; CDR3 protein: CASSTKGTNIQYF
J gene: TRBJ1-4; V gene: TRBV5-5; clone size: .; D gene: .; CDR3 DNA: TGTGCCAGCAGCCCCACTCGGTGGGAGGGTGAAAAACTGTTTTTT; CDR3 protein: CASSPTRWEGEKLFF
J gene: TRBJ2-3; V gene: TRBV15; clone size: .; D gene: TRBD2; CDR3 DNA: TGTGCCACCAGCAGAGCCCCGCTAGCGGGAGGGCCAGGTACAGATACGCAGTATTTT; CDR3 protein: CATSRAPLAGGPGTDTQYF
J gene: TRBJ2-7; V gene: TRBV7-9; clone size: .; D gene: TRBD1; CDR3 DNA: TGTGCCAGCAGCTCCAGCCAGGGTCGTCGACAGGGAAGCCACGAGCAGTACTTC; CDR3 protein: CASSSSQGRRQGSHEQYF
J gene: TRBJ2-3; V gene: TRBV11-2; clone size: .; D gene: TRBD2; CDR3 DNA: TGTGCCAGCAGCTTAGATTCCCAGCGGGAGGGCGTCACAGATACGCAGTATTTT; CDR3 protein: CASSLDSQREGVTDTQYF
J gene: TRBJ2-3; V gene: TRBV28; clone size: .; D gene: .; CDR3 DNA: TGTGCCAGCAGTTTCTTAGAGTATCGCGAAGATACGCAGTATTTT; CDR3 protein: CASSFLEYREDTQYF
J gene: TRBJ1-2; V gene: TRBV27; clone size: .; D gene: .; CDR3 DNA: TGTGCCAGCAGTTTAGCCGGGGGCAGTGGCTACACCTTC; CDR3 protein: CASSLAGGSGYTF
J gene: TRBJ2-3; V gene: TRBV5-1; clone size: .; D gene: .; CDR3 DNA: TGCGCCAGCAGCCCCAGCCATAGCTCGGCAGATACGCAGTATTTT; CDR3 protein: CASSPSHSSADTQYF
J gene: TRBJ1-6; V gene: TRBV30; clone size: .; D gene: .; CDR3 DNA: TGTGCCTGGACTTGGGGGGGGAATAATTCACCCCTCCACTTT; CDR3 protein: CAWTWGGNNSPLHF
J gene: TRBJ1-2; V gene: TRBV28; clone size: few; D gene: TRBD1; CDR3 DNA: TGTGCCAGCAGTTTTAGGGGGCGGGGTGGCTACACCTTC; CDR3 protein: CASSFRGRGGYTF
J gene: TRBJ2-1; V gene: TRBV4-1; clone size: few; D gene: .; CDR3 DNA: TGCGCCAGCAGCCAAGACGCGGGGAAGACCTACAATGAGCAGTTCTTC; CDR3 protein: CASSQDAGKTYNEQFF
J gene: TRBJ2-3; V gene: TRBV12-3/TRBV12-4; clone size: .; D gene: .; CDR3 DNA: TGTGCCAGCAGTTTGTCAGATACGCAGTATTTT; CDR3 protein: CASSLSDTQYF
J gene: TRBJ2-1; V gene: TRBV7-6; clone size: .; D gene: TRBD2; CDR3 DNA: TGTGCCAGCAGCCTACTAGCGGGGGGGTCCCATGAGCAGTTCTTC; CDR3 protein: CASSLLAGGSHEQFF
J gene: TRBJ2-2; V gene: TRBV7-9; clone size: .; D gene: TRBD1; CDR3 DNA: TGTGCCAGCAGCCTTTTCCCGATAGACAGGGGGACCGGGGAGCTGTTTTTT; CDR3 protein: CASSLFPIDRGTGELFF
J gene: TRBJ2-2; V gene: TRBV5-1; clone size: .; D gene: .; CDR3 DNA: TGCGCCAGCAGGGTATCTTGGGGGGCGAACACCGGGGAGCTGTTTTTT; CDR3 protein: CASRVSWGANTGELFF
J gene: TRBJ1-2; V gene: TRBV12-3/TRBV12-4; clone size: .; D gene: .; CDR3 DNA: TGTGCCAGCAGTCCACCCCCGATCTATGGCTACACCTTC; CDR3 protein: CASSPPPIYGYTF
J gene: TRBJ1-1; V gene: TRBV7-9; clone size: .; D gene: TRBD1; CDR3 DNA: TGTGCCAGCAGCGAAACAGGGGCTCTGAACACTGAAGCTTTCTTT; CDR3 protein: CASSETGALNTEAFF
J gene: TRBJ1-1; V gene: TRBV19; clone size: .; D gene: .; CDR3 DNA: TGTGCCAGTACCACACAAGGGGGGGCTGTCACTGAAGCTTTCTTT; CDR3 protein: CASTTQGGAVTEAFF
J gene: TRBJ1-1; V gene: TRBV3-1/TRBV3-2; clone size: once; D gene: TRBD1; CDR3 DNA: TGTGCCAGCAGCCCAAGACAGGGAACTGAAGCTTTCTTT; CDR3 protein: CASSPRQGTEAFF
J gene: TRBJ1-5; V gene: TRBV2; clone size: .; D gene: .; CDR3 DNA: TGTGCCAGCACAGTGGTGGGGGGACAGCCCCAGCATTTT; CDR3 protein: CASTVVGGQPQHF
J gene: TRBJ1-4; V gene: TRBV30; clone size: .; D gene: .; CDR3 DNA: TGTGCCTGGAGTGTAAATGAAAAACTGTTTTTT; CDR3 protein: CAWSVNEKLFF
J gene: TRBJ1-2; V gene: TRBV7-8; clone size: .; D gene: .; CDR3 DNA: TGTGCCAGCAGCTTAGACTTCGGGCAGCTTCGCTACACCTTC; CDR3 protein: CASSLDFGQLRYTF
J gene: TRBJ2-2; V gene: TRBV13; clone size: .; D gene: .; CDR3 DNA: TGTGCCAGCAGCTTCTCAGTAAACGGGGAGCTGTTTTTT; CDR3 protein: CASSFSVNGELFF
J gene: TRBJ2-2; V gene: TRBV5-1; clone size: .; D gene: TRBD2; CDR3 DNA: TGCGCCAGCAGCGGGAGCCCCCGGGGGGAGGCCCCCGGGGAGCTGTTTTTT; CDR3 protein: CASSGSPRGEAPGELFF
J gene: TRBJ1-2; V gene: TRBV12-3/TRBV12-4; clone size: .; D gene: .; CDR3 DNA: TGTGCCAGCAGTTTCCGGGGGGCAGGAGGCTACACCTTC; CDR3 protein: CASSFRGAGGYTF
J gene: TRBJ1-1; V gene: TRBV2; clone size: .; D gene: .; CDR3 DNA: TGTGCCAGCAGTGCGGTACAGGGTTCCTACACTGGAGCTTTCTTT; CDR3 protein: CASSAVQGSYTGAFF
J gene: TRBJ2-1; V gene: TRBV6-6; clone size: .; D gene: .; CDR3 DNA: TGTGCCAGCAGTTACGTGGATGAGCAGTTCTTC; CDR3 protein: CASSYVDEQFF
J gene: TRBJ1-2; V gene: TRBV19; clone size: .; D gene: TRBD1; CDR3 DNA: TGTGCCAGTAGTATACAGGGGGCTGACTATGGCTACACCTTC; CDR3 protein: CASSIQGADYGYTF
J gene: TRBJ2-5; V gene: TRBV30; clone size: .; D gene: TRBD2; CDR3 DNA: TGTGCCTGGAGTGTAAAGGCGGGGGGGATCCAAGAGACCCAGTACTTC; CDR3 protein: CAWSVKAGGIQETQYF
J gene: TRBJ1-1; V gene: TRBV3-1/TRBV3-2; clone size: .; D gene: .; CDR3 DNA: TGTGCCAGCAGCCAAGTACGGGGGAACACTGAAGCTTTCTTT; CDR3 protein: CASSQVRGNTEAFF
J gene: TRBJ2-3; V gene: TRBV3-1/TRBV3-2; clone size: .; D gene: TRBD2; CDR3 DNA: TGTGCCAGCAGCCTCCTGAGCGGGAGGGCCGGCACAGATACGCAGTATTTT; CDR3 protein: CASSLLSGRAGTDTQYF
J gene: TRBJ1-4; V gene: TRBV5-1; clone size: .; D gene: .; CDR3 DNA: TGCGCCAGCAGCTTGGGACCCAGGTCAACTAATGAAAAACTGTTTTTT; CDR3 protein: CASSLGPRSTNEKLFF
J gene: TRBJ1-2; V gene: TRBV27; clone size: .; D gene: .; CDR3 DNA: TGTGCCAGCAGTTTATCTCAGGGATTAGCGTACACCTTC; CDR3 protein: CASSLSQGLAYTF